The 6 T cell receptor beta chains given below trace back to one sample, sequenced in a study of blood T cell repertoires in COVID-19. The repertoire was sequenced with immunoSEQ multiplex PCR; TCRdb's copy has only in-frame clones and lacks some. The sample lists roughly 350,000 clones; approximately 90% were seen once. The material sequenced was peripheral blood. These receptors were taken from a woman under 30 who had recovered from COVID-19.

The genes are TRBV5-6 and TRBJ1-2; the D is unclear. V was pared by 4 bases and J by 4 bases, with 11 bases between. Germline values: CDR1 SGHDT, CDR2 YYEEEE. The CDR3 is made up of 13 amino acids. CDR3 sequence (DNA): TGTGCCAGCAGCAACCAAGGGAGCTATGGCTACACCTTC. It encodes CASSNQGSYGYTF.

DNA of the CDR3: TGTGCCAGCAGGACACTTCAATACGGATCCTACGAGCAGTACGTC. Translated: CASRTLQYGSYEQYV. This chain connects TRBV7-9 to TRBJ2-7; D gene ambiguous. The length of the CDR3 is 15 residues. Looked up from germline, CDR1 is SEHNR and CDR2 is FQNEAQ (reference sequence). The V end was cut by 6 bases, the J end by 1 base, with 16 bases between.

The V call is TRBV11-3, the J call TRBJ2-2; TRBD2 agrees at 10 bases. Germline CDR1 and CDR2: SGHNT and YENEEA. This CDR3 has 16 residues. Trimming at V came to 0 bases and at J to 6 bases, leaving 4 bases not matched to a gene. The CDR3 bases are TGTGCCAGCAGCTTAGAGGGACTAGCGAGTTCCGGGGAGCTGTTTTTT. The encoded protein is CASSLEGLASSGELFF.

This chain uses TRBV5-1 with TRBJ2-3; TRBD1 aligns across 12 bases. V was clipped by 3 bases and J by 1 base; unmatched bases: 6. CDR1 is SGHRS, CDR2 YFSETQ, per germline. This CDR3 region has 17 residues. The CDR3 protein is CASSSGQGARGTDTQYF. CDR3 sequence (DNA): TGCGCCAGCAGCTCGGGACAGGGGGCTAGAGGCACAGATACGCAGTATTTT.

CDR3 DNA: TGTGCCAGCAGCTTGGCAGGTGCTAATTCACCCCTCCACTTT. Its translation is CASSLAGANSPLHF. This sequence joins TRBV5-4 and TRBJ1-6; D remains unclear. V was trimmed by 0 bases and J by 6 bases, leaving 7 bases between them. Germline lookup yields CDR1 SGHNT and CDR2 YYREEE (reference sequence). CDR3 length: 14 amino acids. The entire variable domain, with the rest obtained from reference TRBV5-4 and TRBJ1-6, is as follows: ETGVTQSPTHLIKTRGQQVTLRCSSQSGHNTVSWYQQALGQGPQFIFQYYREEENGRGNFPPRFSGLQFPNYSSELNVNALELDDSALYLCASSLAGANSPLHFGNGTRLTVT.

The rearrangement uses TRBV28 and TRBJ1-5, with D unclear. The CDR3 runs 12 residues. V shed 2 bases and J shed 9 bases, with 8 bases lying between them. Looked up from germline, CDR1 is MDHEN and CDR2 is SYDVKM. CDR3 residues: CASSLSSRPQHF. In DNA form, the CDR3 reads TGTGCCAGCAGTTTAAGTAGCCGGCCCCAGCATTTT.